What follows is one TCR beta chain and its context. The antigen is unknown. The record originates from a study of CD8 T cells in ankylosing spondylitis. Each CDR3 protein gets one entry after TCRdb re-called the 5' RACE reads with MiXCR. There are about 400,000 distinct CDR3 sequences in the sample; 20% to 25% occur only once, and less than 20% lies in the top ten. CDR3 length: 14 amino acids. Germline loops: CDR1 KGHSY, CDR2 FQNENV. V was clipped by 3 bases and J by 4 bases, with 12 bases between them. Whole-study findings and limits: Earlier literature documents some of the motif variants in reactive arthritis synovial fluid and blood. Clones that were linked to disease were CD8+ and were relatively rare in peripheral blood. The authors reported significant enrichment of disease-linked clones in matched ankylosing spondylitis synovial fluid. One TCR beta motif, made up of under ten highly homologous variants, appeared characteristic of ankylosing spondylitis blood.

The receptor's source is a male donor with ankylosing spondylitis. The sample comprised blood, either unsorted or a sorted T cell fraction (not recorded which). The chain links TRBV16 to TRBJ1-2; D call uncertain. The CDR3 nucleotides are TGTGCCAGCAGCCATCGTGCCGACTTCTATGGCTACACCTTC. Translating it yields CASSHRADFYGYTF.